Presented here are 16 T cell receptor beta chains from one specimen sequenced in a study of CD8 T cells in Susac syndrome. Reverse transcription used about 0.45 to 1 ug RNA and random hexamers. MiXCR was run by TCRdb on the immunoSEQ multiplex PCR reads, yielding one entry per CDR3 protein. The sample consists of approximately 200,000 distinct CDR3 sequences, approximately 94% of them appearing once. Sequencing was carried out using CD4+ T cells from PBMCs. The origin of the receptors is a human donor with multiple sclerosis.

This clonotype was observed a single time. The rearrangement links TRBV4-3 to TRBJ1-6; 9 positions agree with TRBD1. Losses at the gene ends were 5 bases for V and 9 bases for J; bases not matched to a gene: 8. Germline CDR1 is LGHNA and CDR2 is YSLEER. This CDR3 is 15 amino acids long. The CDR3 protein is CASSNTGGRGSPLHF. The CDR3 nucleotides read TGCGCCAGCAGCAACACAGGGGGCCGCGGTTCACCCCTCCACTTT.

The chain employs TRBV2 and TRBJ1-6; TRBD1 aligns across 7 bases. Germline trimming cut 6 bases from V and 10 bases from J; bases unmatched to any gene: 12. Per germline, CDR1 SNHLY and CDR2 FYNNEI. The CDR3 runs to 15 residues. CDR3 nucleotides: TGTGCCAGCAGCAGCGACAGGGTTCAGGTGTCACCCCTCCACTTT. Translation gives CASSSDRVQVSPLHF.

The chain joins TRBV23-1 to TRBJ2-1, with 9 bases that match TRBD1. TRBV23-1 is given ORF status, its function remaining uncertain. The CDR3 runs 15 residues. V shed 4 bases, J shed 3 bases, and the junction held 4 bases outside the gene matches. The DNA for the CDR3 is TGCGCCAGCAGTCTACAGGGGGCGGTCTACAATGAGCAGTTCTTC. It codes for CASSLQGAVYNEQFF.

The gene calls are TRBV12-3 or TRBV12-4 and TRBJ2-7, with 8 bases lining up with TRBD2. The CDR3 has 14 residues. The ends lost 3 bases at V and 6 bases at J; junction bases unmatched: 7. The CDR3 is CASSFVGGASEQYF. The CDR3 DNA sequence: TGTGCCAGCAGTTTTGTCGGGGGGGCAAGCGAGCAGTACTTC.

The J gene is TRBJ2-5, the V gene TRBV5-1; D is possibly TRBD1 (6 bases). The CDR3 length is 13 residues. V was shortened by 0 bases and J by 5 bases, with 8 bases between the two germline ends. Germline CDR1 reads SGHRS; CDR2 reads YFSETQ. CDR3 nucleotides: TGCGCCAGCAGCTTGGAGGGGGTTGAGACCCAGTACTTC. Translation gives CASSLEGVETQYF.

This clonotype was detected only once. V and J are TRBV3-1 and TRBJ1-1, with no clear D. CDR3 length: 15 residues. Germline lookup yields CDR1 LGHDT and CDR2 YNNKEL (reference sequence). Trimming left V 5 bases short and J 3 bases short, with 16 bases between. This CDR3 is CASSSRGNGHTEAFF. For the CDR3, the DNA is TGTGCCAGCAGCTCGAGAGGGAACGGACACACTGAAGCTTTCTTT.

CDR3 amino acids: CASSAWTGVAKNIQYF. The CDR3, as DNA: TGTGCCAGCAGCGCTTGGACAGGGGTAGCCAAAAACATTCAGTACTTC. V is TRBV11-2 and J is TRBJ2-4, with 9 bases lining up with TRBD1. The CDR3 consists of 16 residues. CDR1 is SGHAT and CDR2 is FQNNGV in the germline V gene. V lost 5 bases and J lost 0; bases outside the gene matches: 5.

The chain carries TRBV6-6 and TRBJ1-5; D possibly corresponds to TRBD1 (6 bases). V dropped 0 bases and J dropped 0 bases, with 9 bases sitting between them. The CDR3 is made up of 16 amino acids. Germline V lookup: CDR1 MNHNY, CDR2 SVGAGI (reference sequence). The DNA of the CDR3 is TGTGCCAGCAGTTACTCGAACAGGGATAGCAATCAGCCCCAGCATTTT. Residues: CASSYSNRDSNQPQHF.

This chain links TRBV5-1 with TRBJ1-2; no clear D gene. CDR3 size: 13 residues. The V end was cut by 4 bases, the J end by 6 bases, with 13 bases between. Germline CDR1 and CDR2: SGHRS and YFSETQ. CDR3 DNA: TGCGCCAGCAGCCAAGGAGGCGCAGATGGCTACACCTTC. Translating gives CASSQGGADGYTF.

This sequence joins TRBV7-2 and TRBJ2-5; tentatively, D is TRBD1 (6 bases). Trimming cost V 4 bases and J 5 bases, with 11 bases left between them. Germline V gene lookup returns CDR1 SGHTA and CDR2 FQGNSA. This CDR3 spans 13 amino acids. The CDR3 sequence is CASSYTGKETQYF. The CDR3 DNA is TGTGCCAGCAGCTACACAGGGAAGGAGACCCAGTACTTC.

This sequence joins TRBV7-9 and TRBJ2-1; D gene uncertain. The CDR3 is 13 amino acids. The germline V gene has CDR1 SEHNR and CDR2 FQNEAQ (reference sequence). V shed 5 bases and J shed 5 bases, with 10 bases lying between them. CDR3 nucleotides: TGTGCCAGCAGCCCTACAGATAACAATGAGCAGTTCTTC. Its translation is CASSPTDNNEQFF.

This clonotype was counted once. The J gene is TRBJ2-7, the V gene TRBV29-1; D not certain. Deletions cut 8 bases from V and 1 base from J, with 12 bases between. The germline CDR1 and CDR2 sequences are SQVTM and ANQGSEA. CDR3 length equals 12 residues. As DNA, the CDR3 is TGCAGCATTGCTGGGAATTCCTACGAGCAGTACTTC. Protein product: CSIAGNSYEQYF.

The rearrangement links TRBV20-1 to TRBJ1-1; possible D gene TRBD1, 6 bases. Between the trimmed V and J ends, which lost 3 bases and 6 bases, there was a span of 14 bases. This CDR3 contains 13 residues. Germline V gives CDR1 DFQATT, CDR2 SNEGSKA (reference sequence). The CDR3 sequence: CSASQGLSSEAFF. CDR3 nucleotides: TGCAGTGCTAGTCAGGGGCTTTCGTCTGAAGCTTTCTTT.

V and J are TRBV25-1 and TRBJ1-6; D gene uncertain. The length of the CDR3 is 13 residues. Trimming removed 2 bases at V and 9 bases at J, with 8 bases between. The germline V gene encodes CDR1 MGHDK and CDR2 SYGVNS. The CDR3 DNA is TGTGCCAGCAGTGAACAGAGGGTTTCACCCCTCCACTTT. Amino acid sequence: CASSEQRVSPLHF.

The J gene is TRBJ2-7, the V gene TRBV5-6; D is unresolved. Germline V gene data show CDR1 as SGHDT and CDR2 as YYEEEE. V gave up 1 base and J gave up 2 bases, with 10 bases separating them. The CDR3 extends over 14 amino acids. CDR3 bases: TGTGCCAGCAGCTTGAGCCCGCATACCTACGAGCAGTACTTC. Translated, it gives CASSLSPHTYEQYF. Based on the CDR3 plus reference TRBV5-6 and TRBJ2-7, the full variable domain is DAGVTQSPTHLIKTRGQQVTLRCSPKSGHDTVSWYQQALGQGPQFIFQYYEEEERQRGNFPDRFSGHQFPNYSSELNVNALLLGDSALYLCASSLSPHTYEQYFGPGTRLTVT.

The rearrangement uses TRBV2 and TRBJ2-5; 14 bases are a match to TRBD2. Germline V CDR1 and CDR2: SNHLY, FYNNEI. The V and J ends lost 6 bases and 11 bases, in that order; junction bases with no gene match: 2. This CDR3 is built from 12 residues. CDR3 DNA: TGTGCCAGCAGCGGACTAGCGGGGGGTCAGTACTTC. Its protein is CASSGLAGGQYF.